The next 9 T cell receptor beta chains were all read from a single sample in a study of memory CD4+ T cells and cytomegalovirus serostatus. The sort gate was single viable CD3+CD4+CD8-CD45RO+ cells for memory CD4+ T cells. TCRdb keeps only in-frame clones here, not all; method: immunoSEQ multiplex PCR. The table records about 52,000 clones, more than 70% of them present only once. The specimen sequenced was memory CD4+ T cells from blood. Every receptor here comes from an adult in good health and CMV-seropositive.

Only a few counts were recorded for this clone. This rearrangement joins TRBV7-2 to TRBJ2-1; 7 nucleotides agree with TRBD2. The J segment lost 4 bases and the V segment lost 0 bases, leaving 3 bases of the junction unmatched. The CDR3 is made up of 15 amino acids. CDR1 is SGHTA and CDR2 is FQGNSA in the germline V gene. The CDR3 coding sequence is TGTGCCAGCAGCTTAGCAGCGGGGTCATACAATGAGCAGTTCTTC. It specifies CASSLAAGSYNEQFF.

This clone was seen once. The gene calls are TRBV19 and TRBJ2-1; D call uncertain. This CDR3 spans 13 amino acids. The germline V gene has CDR1 LNHDA and CDR2 SQIVND (reference sequence). The V gene lost 1 base and the J gene lost 2 bases, with 3 bases spanning the gap. Here the CDR3 reads CASSIAPYNEQFF. CDR3 nucleotide sequence: TGTGCCAGTAGTATAGCCCCCTACAATGAGCAGTTCTTC.

The chain carries TRBV4-2 and TRBJ1-1, with 8 nucleotides matching TRBD1. This CDR3 has 16 residues. V dropped 1 base and J dropped 2; count of bases not matched to a gene: 6. Germline V gene sequence: CDR1 LGHNA, CDR2 YNFKEQ. CDR3 region: CASSQVTGAGNTEAFF. The CDR3 DNA is TGTGCCAGCAGCCAAGTGACAGGGGCCGGAAACACTGAAGCTTTCTTT.

V usage is TRBV30 and J usage is TRBJ1-1, with D unresolved. V was clipped by 5 bases and J by 3 bases, with 7 bases between them. In germline, CDR1 is GTSNPN, CDR2 SVGIG (reference sequence). CDR3 length equals 11 residues. CDR3 amino acids: CAWLRDTEAFF. Written as DNA, the CDR3 is TGTGCCTGGTTGAGGGACACTGAAGCTTTCTTT.

The J gene is TRBJ1-1, the V gene TRBV7-9; D possibly corresponds to TRBD1 (5 bases). The length of the CDR3 is 14 residues. Germline-derived CDR1 and CDR2 are SEHNR and FQNEAQ (reference sequence). V was cut by 5 bases and J by 1 base, with 11 bases left in between. The CDR3: CASSPLRENTEAFF. CDR3 coding DNA: TGTGCCAGCAGCCCACTCAGGGAGAACACTGAAGCTTTCTTT. The whole variable domain, filled in from reference TRBV7-9 and TRBJ1-1, reads DTGVSQNPRHKITKRGQNVTFRCDPISEHNRLYWYRQTLGQGPEFLTYFQNEAQLEKSRLLSDRFSAERPKGSFSTLEIQRTEQGDSAMYLCASSPLRENTEAFFGQGTRLTVV.

J is TRBJ2-3 and V is TRBV9, with 9 bases that match TRBD2. The ends lost 4 bases at V and 2 bases at J; junction bases unmatched: 14. Germline V gene data show CDR1 as SGDLS and CDR2 as YYNGEE. The CDR3 consists of 18 residues. The CDR3 reads CASSILDPTSGITDTQYF. For the CDR3, the DNA is TGTGCCAGCAGCATACTTGATCCGACTAGCGGTATCACAGATACGCAGTATTTT.

The chain links TRBV5-4 to TRBJ2-2; D is possibly TRBD1 or TRBD2 (6 bases each). This CDR3 is 17 amino acids long. Trimming left V 1 base short and J 0 bases short, with 13 bases between. Looked up from germline, CDR1 is SGHNT and CDR2 is YYREEE (reference sequence). CDR3 region: CASSLQGRTANTGELFF. The CDR3 nucleotides read TGTGCCAGCAGCTTGCAAGGGAGGACAGCGAACACCGGGGAGCTGTTTTTT.

Comments on this clone: Other DNA sequences in the sample encode the same CDR3. This chain's CDR3 is CASSQEGGNYGYTF. Written as DNA, the CDR3 is TGTGCCAGCAGCCAAGAAGGGGGCAACTATGGCTACACCTTC. The chain has TRBV4-2 and TRBJ1-2; TRBD1 matches at 7 bases. V gave up 0 bases and J gave up 2 bases; unmatched junction bases: 0. The CDR3 contains 14 residues. CDR1 and CDR2 from the germline V gene are LGHNA and YNFKEQ.

Of note for this clone: The identical CDR3 is also encoded by other nucleotide sequences in the sample. The genes are TRBV7-2 and TRBJ2-7; D tentatively reads TRBD1 or TRBD2 (5 bases each). Looked up from germline, CDR1 is SGHTA and CDR2 is FQGNSA. CDR3 length equals 12 residues. Trimming cost V 2 bases and J 6 bases, with 8 bases left between them. This CDR3 reads CASSLLGVEQYF. The CDR3 nucleotides read TGTGCCAGCAGCTTATTGGGGGTCGAGCAGTACTTC.